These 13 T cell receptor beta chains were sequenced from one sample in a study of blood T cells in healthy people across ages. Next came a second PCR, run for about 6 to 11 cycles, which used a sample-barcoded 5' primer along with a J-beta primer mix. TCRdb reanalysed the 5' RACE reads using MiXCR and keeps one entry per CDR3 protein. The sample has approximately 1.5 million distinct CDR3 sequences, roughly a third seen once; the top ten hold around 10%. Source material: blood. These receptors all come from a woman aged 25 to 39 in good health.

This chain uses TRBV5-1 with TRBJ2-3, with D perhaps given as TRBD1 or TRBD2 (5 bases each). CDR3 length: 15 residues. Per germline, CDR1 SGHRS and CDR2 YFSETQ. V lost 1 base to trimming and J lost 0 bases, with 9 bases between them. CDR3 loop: CASSLNGGSTDTQYF. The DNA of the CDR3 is TGCGCCAGCAGCTTGAATGGGGGTAGCACAGATACGCAGTATTTT.

The CDR3 sequence: CASSQLGGIGETQYF. In nucleotides, the CDR3 is TGCGCCAGCAGCCAATTAGGGGGGATAGGGGAGACCCAGTACTTC. This sequence joins TRBV4-1 and TRBJ2-5; either TRBD1 or TRBD2 may fit D (6 bases each). Per the germline V gene, CDR1 is MGHRA and CDR2 is YSYEKL. The CDR3 spans 15 residues. V lost 2 bases and J lost 5, with 15 bases in between.

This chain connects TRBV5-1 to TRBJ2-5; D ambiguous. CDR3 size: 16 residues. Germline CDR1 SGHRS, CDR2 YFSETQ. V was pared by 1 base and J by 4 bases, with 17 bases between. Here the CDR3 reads CASSLLGQAIGETQYF. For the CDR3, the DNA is TGCGCCAGCAGCTTGCTAGGCCAGGCCATCGGAGAGACCCAGTACTTC.

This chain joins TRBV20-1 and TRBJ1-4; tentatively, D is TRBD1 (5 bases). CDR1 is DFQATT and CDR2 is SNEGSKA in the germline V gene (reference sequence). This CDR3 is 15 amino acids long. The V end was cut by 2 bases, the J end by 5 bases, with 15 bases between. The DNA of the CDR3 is TGCAGTGCTAGACCTACCGGGACCGCAAATGAAAAACTGTTTTTT. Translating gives CSARPTGTANEKLFF.

The CDR3 is CASSQEASGGARVETQYF. CDR3 bases: TGCGCCAGCAGCCAAGAGGCTAGCGGGGGGGCCAGGGTTGAGACCCAGTACTTC. This rearrangement joins TRBV4-1 to TRBJ2-5; TRBD2 matches at 12 bases. The CDR3 runs 18 residues. Germline CDR1 MGHRA, CDR2 YSYEKL. V dropped 0 bases and J dropped 5; count of bases not matched to a gene: 10.

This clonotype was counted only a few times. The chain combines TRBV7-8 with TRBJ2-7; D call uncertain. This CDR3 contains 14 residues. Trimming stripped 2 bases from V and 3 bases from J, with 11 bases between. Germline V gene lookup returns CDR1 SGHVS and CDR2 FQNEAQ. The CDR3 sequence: CASSLTPQVYEQYF. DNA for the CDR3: TGTGCCAGCAGCTTAACCCCGCAGGTCTACGAGCAGTACTTC.

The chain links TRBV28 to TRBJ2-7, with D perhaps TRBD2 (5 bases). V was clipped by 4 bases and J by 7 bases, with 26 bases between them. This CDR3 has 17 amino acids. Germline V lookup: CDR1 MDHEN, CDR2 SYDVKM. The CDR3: CASSSDLVTGIEDEQYF. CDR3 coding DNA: TGTGCCAGCAGTTCGGACTTAGTGACGGGAATAGAAGATGAGCAGTACTTC.

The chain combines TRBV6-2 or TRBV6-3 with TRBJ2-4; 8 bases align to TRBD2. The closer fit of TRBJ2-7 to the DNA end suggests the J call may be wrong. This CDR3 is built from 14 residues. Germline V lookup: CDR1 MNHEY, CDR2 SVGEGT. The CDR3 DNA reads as TGTGCCAGCAGGACTAGCGCCACGTCCTACGAGCAGTACTTC. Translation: CASRTSATSYEQYF.

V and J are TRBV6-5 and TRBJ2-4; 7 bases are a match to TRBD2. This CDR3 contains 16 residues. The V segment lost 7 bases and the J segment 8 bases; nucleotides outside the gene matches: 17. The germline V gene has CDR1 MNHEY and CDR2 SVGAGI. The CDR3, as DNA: TGTGCCAGCATTCCGGGGAGGGGAGAAAAGTGGGACATTCAGTACTTC. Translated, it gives CASIPGRGEKWDIQYF.

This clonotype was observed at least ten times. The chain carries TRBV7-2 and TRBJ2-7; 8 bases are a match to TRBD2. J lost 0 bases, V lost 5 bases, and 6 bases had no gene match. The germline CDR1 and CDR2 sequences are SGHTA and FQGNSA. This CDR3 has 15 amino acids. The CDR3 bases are TGTGCCAGCAGCCTTAGCGGGGCTAGCTCCTACGAGCAGTACTTC. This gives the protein CASSLSGASSYEQYF.

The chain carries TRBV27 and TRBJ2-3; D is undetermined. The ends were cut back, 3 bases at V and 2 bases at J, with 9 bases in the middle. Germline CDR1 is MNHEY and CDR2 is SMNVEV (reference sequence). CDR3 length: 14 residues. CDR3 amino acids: CASSFLATTDTQYF. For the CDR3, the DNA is TGTGCCAGCAGTTTTCTGGCTACCACAGATACGCAGTATTTT.

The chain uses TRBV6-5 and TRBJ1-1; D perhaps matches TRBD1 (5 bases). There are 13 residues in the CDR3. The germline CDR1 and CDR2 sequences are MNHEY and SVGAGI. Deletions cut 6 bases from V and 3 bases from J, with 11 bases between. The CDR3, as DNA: TGTGCCAGCAGATTGGCAGGGTACACTGAAGCTTTCTTT. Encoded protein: CASRLAGYTEAFF.

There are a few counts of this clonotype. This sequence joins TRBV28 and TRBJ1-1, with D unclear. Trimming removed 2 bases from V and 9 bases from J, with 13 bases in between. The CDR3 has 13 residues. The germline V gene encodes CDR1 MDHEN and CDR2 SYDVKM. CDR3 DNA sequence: TGTGCCAGCAGTTTACCAGCAGAAGCAAAAGCTTTCTTT. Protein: CASSLPAEAKAFF.